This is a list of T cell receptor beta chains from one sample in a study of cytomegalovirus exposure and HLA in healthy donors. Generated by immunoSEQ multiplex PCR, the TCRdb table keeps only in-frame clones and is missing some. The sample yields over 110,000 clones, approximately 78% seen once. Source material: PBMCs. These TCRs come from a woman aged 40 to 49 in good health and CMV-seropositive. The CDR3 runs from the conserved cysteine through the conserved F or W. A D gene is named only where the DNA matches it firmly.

cdr3_aa: CASSVGTKETQYF; cdr3_nt: TGTGCCAGCAGCGTAGGGACAAAAGAGACCCAGTACTTC; j_call: TRBJ2-5; d_call: NA; v_call: TRBV9
cdr3_aa: CASSRSQAGTSAPYEQYF; cdr3_nt: TGTGCCAGCAGCCGCTCCCAGGCCGGGACTAGCGCACCCTACGAGCAGTACTTC; j_call: TRBJ2-7; d_call: TRBD2; v_call: TRBV4-2
cdr3_aa: CASSVLWDTYEQYF; cdr3_nt: TGTGCCAGCAGTGTCCTGTGGGACACCTACGAGCAGTACTTC; j_call: TRBJ2-7; d_call: NA; v_call: TRBV6-1
cdr3_aa: CASSQEGTGLNQPQHF; cdr3_nt: TGCGCCAGCAGCCAGGAAGGGACAGGGTTAAATCAGCCCCAGCATTTT; j_call: TRBJ1-5; d_call: TRBD1; v_call: TRBV4-1
cdr3_aa: CASSPGGGLANEKLFF; cdr3_nt: TGTGCCAGCAGCCCCGGTGGGGGCTTGGCTAATGAAAAACTGTTTTTT; j_call: TRBJ1-4; d_call: NA; v_call: TRBV7-8
cdr3_aa: CASSPLAGTDTQYF; cdr3_nt: TGTGCCAGCAGCCCTCTAGCGGGAACAGATACGCAGTATTTT; j_call: TRBJ2-3; d_call: TRBD2; v_call: TRBV2
cdr3_aa: CATSVAYEQYF; cdr3_nt: TGTGCGACTAGCGTGGCCTACGAGCAGTACTTC; j_call: TRBJ2-7; d_call: TRBD2; v_call: TRBV6-5
cdr3_aa: CASSLSVNGRFGTQYF; cdr3_nt: TGTGCCAGCAGCTTGAGTGTTAACGGTCGCTTCGGGACCCAGTACTTC; j_call: TRBJ2-5; d_call: NA; v_call: TRBV5-4
cdr3_aa: CASKGREGGNEQFF; cdr3_nt: TGTGCCAGCAAGGGGCGGGAGGGGGGCAATGAGCAGTTCTTC; j_call: TRBJ2-1; d_call: TRBD2; v_call: TRBV27
cdr3_aa: CASSAETGRSYEQYF; cdr3_nt: TGCGCCAGCAGCGCAGAGACAGGGAGGTCCTACGAGCAGTACTTC; j_call: TRBJ2-7; d_call: NA; v_call: TRBV5-1
cdr3_aa: CASSLATSGSVDEQFF; cdr3_nt: TGCGCCAGCAGCTTGGCGACTAGCGGGAGTGTAGATGAGCAGTTCTTC; j_call: TRBJ2-1; d_call: TRBD2; v_call: TRBV5-1
cdr3_aa: CASTFSSGRTETQYF; cdr3_nt: TGTGCCAGCACCTTCTCTAGCGGGAGGACGGAGACCCAGTACTTC; j_call: TRBJ2-5; d_call: TRBD2; v_call: TRBV6-1
cdr3_aa: CASRSGGADEQYF; cdr3_nt: TGTGCCAGCAGGAGCGGGGGGGCGGACGAGCAGTACTTC; j_call: TRBJ2-7; d_call: TRBD2; v_call: TRBV6-6
cdr3_aa: CASSPTSLETNEKLFF; cdr3_nt: TGCGCCAGCAGCCCGACTTCTTTGGAAACTAATGAAAAACTGTTTTTT; j_call: TRBJ1-4; d_call: NA; v_call: TRBV5-1
cdr3_aa: CASLAGERNTQYF; cdr3_nt: TGTGCCAGCTTAGCGGGAGAACGAAATACGCAGTATTTT; j_call: TRBJ2-3; d_call: TRBD2; v_call: TRBV28